This T cell receptor beta chain was recovered during a study of CD8+ T cells in alopecia areata (dated by TCRdb to between 2017 and 2018). About the investigation overall: The treated patients, all with moderate-to-severe alopecia areata, were enrolled in an open-label pilot trial of oral tofacitinib given at 5 to 10 mg twice daily. Patients on tofacitinib were biopsied at baseline and after 4 and 24 weeks of treatment, and several of the patients also had a later scalp biopsy. Patients stayed on tofacitinib for 6 to 18 months and then had 6 months of follow-up off drug so that delayed response and recurrence could be assessed. Scalp tissue and sorted CD4+ and CD8+ peripheral blood T cells from patchy and totalis/universalis alopecia areata patients and from healthy controls were covered by human TCRbeta sequencing. High-throughput TCRbeta sequencing was used to examine T cell clonal expansion in alopecia areata in both the C3H/HeJ mouse model and human patients. TCRbeta CDR3 regions were amplified by immunoSEQ multiplex PCR with 35 Vbeta forward and 13 Jbeta reverse primers. Scalp clonality was compared among normal scalp (n=4), patchy alopecia areata scalp (n=8), and alopecia totalis/universalis scalp (n=8). RNA was obtained with the PAXgene miRNA kit for fixed scalp, the miRNeasy kit for PBMCs, and the RNeasy kit for mouse skin. Findings and caveats that apply to the study as a whole: TCR sequences shared between patients were less clear than in mice, possibly partly because of HLA diversity in the patient population. Compared with normal scalp, lesional scalp, particularly in alopecia totalis/universalis, had higher clonality and more expanded CD8+ clones, which suggests antigenic drive. Unlike mouse skin, which is dominated by gammadelta T cells, normal human skin has resident alphabeta T cells that are also sequenced, and this complicates analysis of the scalp TCR repertoire.

As to this clone: Its antigen target is currently unknown. No base qualities exist here, and no much larger clone lies one base off it.

Libraries were constructed by the immunoSEQ multiplex PCR assay. RNA was extracted from all samples and reverse transcribed into cDNA as template for TCR sequencing. First-strand cDNA was synthesized using SuperScript III with a 2:1 mix of oligo-dT and random hexamers. A synthetic immune receptor repertoire was used to assess amplification bias, and residual bias was removed computationally. The source study handled its data this way. Raw reads were preprocessed to remove errors, and CDR3 was defined according to IMGT conventions as the region from the conserved cysteine to phenylalanine. Clonality was calculated as 1 minus Shannon entropy normalized by log2 of the number of productive unique TCRs. Scalp TCRbeta sequences were cross-referenced with sorted blood CD4 and CD8 repertoires so that the CD4 or CD8 identity of scalp clones could be inferred. TCRdb carries this immuneACCESS record with in-frame sequences only. Its versions omit some clonotypes, under half of them owing to an unresolved V gene in the studies checked, with the rest unexplained. V and J calls and clone size are given by that table; D and trimming were obtained from the DNA. The sample table contains roughly 130,000 clones; only one count was recorded for around 60% of them. Roughly 4.3% of the sample is in the top ten clones.

According to the study, the label for this sample's time point signals: baseline before oral tofacitinib. Lesional scalp punch biopsies and peripheral blood were collected from alopecia areata patients. After PBMCs were isolated by density centrifugation and stained for CD3, CD4 and CD8, a FACSAria was used to sort CD4+ and CD8+ T cells. V loses 7 bases, J loses 3 bases, and the germline ends lie 13 bases apart. Inclusive of the bounding cysteine and phenylalanine, the CDR3 is 14 residues long. Kept here is only the CDR3 DNA, which spans 42 bases and is read in frame from base 1. Via the germline V gene (reference sequence), CDR1 is MNHNY and CDR2 SVGAGI.

The receptor was isolated from a human donor with alopecia areata. The specimen comprised CD4+ T cells sorted from blood, sampled at week 0. The chain couples TRBV6-6 to TRBJ2-1; the D gene is perhaps TRBD1, from 5 matching bases. The CDR3 protein is CASTYSRVYNEQFF. The DNA sequence is given as TGTGCCAGCACCTATTCCAGGGTCTACAATGAGCAGTTCTTC.